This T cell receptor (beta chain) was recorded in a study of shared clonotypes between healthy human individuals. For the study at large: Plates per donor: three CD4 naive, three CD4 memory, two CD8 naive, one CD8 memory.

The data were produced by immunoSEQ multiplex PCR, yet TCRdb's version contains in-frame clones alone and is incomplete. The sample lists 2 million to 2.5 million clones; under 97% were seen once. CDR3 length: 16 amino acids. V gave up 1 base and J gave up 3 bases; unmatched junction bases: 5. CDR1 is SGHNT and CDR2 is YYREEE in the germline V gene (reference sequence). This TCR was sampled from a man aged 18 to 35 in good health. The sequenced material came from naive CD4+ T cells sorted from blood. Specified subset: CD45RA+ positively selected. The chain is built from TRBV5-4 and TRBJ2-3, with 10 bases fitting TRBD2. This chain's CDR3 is CASSLLKLAGTDTQYF. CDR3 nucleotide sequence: TGTGCCAGCAGCTTGCTGAAACTAGCGGGGACAGATACGCAGTATTTT.